The 10 T cell receptor beta chains presented below share a single source sample, sequenced in a study of early stage breast cancer tumors (dated by TCRdb to the late 2010s). Preparation of the library involved the immunoSEQ multiplex PCR assay. Sourced from immuneACCESS, this table was stored by TCRdb with only in-frame sequences that have V and J called. A share of the clones is absent; for the studies checked, an unresolved V gene accounts for under half, and the remainder has no known explanation. The sample has around 71,000 clones on record, approximately 79% of them singletons. The top ten constitute approximately 3.7% of the sample. The sequenced sample was blood. These receptors were collected from a person in their sixties or seventies with breast cancer.

The chain has TRBV4-1 and TRBJ1-2, with D unclear. The V gene lost 5 bases and the J gene lost 5 bases, with 15 bases spanning the gap. This CDR3 is built from 14 residues. Germline V gives CDR1 MGHRA, CDR2 YSYEKL. CDR3 loop: CASSFRDPMYGYTF. In DNA, the CDR3 is TGCGCCAGCAGCTTCAGAGACCCGATGTATGGCTACACCTTC.

The chain has TRBV5-1 and TRBJ1-2; no firm D call. This CDR3 spans 13 amino acids. Germline lookup yields CDR1 SGHRS and CDR2 YFSETQ. V lost 6 bases and J lost 1, with 10 bases in between. The CDR3 sequence: CASKRNDNYGYTF. CDR3 sequence (DNA): TGCGCCAGCAAACGGAACGATAACTATGGCTACACCTTC.

The chain carries TRBV27 and TRBJ1-2; weak D call: TRBD1 (6 bases). CDR3 length equals 18 residues. The germline V and J ends were trimmed by 0 bases and 7 bases, with 24 bases remaining between them. Germline CDR1 MNHEY, CDR2 SMNVEV (reference sequence). CDR3 DNA sequence: TGTGCCAGCAGTTTATCGTCCTGGGGGCGGCCAGGGGAGGTTGGCTACACCTTC. Translation gives CASSLSSWGRPGEVGYTF.

The gene calls are TRBV9 and TRBJ1-6; D is undetermined. The CDR3 is 15 amino acids. Germline V gene sequence: CDR1 SGDLS, CDR2 YYNGEE. The ends were cut back, 4 bases at V and 0 bases at J, with 8 bases in the middle. CDR3: CASSPVSSYNSPLHF. In DNA, the CDR3 is TGTGCCAGCAGCCCCGTCAGCTCCTATAATTCACCCCTCCACTTT. Together with reference TRBV9 and TRBJ1-6, the CDR3 gives the full variable domain: DSGVTQTPKHLITATGQRVTLRCSPRSGDLSVYWYQQSLDQGLQFLIQYYNGEERAKGNILERFSAQQFPDLHSELNLSSLELGDSALYFCASSPVSSYNSPLHFGNGTRLTVT.

This chain uses TRBV9 with TRBJ2-5; TRBD2 agrees at 9 bases. CDR1 is SGDLS and CDR2 is YYNGEE in the germline V gene. CDR3 length: 17 amino acids. V was pared by 4 bases and J by 5 bases, with 15 bases of the junction left unmatched. CDR3 DNA: TGTGCCAGCAGCCCGACATCTAGCGGGACCTTTGGGGAGACCCAGTACTTC. This encodes CASSPTSSGTFGETQYF.

V usage is TRBV27 and J usage is TRBJ2-2; 7 bases are a match to TRBD1. CDR3 size: 15 residues. Germline V gene sequence: CDR1 MNHEY, CDR2 SMNVEV (reference sequence). V lost 7 bases, J lost 6 bases, and 11 bases stayed unmatched. The chain's CDR3 is CASNRDSTTAGELFF. CDR3 nucleotides: TGTGCCAGCAACCGGGACAGTACCACCGCCGGGGAGCTGTTTTTT.

The chain recombines TRBV5-4 with TRBJ1-1; D unclear. In germline, CDR1 is SGHNT, CDR2 YYREEE (reference sequence). The CDR3 length is 14 residues. Deletions cut 1 base from V and 2 bases from J, with 9 bases between. The CDR3 sequence is CASSLLERNTEAFF. CDR3 bases: TGTGCCAGCAGCTTGTTGGAGAGAAACACTGAAGCTTTCTTT.

The chain employs TRBV7-2 and TRBJ2-7; D gene uncertain. The CDR3 runs to 12 residues. The V end lost 8 bases, the J end lost 1 base, and 9 bases lay between the germline ends. Germline-derived CDR1 and CDR2 are SGHTA and FQGNSA. The CDR3 here is CASQTESYEQYF. In nucleotides, the CDR3 is TGTGCCAGCCAGACTGAGTCCTACGAGCAGTACTTC.

The chain links TRBV6-5 to TRBJ1-1; D remains unclear. V lost 6 bases and J lost 7, with 15 bases in between. The CDR3 totals 13 residues. Germline loops: CDR1 MNHEY, CDR2 SVGAGI. The CDR3, as DNA: TGTGCCAGCAGCCTGCAAGAGTCCTTTGAAGCTTTCTTT. It codes for CASSLQESFEAFF.

This clone was detected only once. The chain recombines TRBV30 with TRBJ2-5; D not certain. V was shortened by 4 bases and J by 2 bases, with 11 bases between the two germline ends. This CDR3 spans 13 amino acids. From germline, CDR1 is GTSNPN and CDR2 SVGIG (reference sequence). The CDR3: CAWTRGFQETQYF. Here the CDR3 DNA reads TGTGCCTGGACTAGAGGTTTTCAAGAGACCCAGTACTTC.